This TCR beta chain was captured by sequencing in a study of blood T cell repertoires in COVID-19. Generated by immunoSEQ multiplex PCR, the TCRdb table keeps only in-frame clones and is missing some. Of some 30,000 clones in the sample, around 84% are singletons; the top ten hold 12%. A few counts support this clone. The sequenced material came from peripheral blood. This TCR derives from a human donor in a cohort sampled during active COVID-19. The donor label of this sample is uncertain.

The CDR3 sequence: CASSSYYEQYF. The CDR3 region has the DNA TGTGCCAGCAGTTCCTATTACGAGCAGTACTTC. The genes are TRBV12-3 or TRBV12-4 and TRBJ2-7; D uncertain. V gave up 4 bases and J gave up 4 bases, with 5 bases separating them. The CDR3 sequence is 11 residues long.